These 29 T cell receptor beta chains originate from one sample sequenced in a study of T cell responses to AZD1222 COVID-19 vaccine. Clones were sequenced by immunoSEQ multiplex PCR, and TCRdb holds only the in-frame ones, with some missing. Of over 55,000 clones in the sample, less than 90% were seen once. Sample: peripheral blood, taken on day 0 of AZD1222 vaccination. These receptors originate from an adult in good health.

The chain joins TRBV20-1 to TRBJ2-5; 8 bases fit TRBD2. The CDR3 extends over 16 amino acids. The junction had 10 bases not matched to a gene; V was cut back by 3 bases and J by 1 base. CDR1 and CDR2 (germline): DFQATT, SNEGSKA (reference sequence). The CDR3 DNA reads TGCAGTGCTAGTTTGGCGGGGGGAACCCTCCAAGAGACCCAGTACTTC. Protein sequence: CSASLAGGTLQETQYF.

This clone qualifies as medium-sized. The same CDR3 arises from other DNA sequences in this sample as well. V gene TRBV11-3 combines with J gene TRBJ1-6, with 7 bases aligning to TRBD1. With 4 bases clipped from V and 6 bases from J, the junction kept 3 bases outside the gene matches. CDR1 is SGHNT, CDR2 YENEEA, per germline. CDR3 length: 14 residues. The CDR3 sequence is CASSSGTVNSPLHF. The CDR3 region has the DNA TGTGCCAGCAGCTCCGGGACAGTTAATTCACCCCTCCACTTT.

This chain connects TRBV29-1 to TRBJ1-1, with 7 bases lining up with TRBD1. This CDR3 contains 12 residues. In germline, CDR1 is SQVTM, CDR2 ANQGSEA. The junction had 2 bases not matched to a gene; V was cut back by 2 bases and J by 5 bases. CDR3 residues: CSVEIQGTEAFF. CDR3 nucleotides: TGCAGCGTTGAAATACAGGGGACTGAAGCTTTCTTT.

This clone occurred once. The chain recombines TRBV7-6 with TRBJ1-2, with 8 bases matching TRBD1. Germline CDR1 SGHVS, CDR2 FNYEAQ. V dropped 1 base and J dropped 0; count of bases not matched to a gene: 10. The length of the CDR3 is 18 residues. This chain's CDR3 is CASSLGDRITLTNYGYTF. CDR3 bases: TGTGCCAGCAGCTTAGGGGACAGGATCACCCTAACTAACTATGGCTACACCTTC.

The chain joins TRBV3-1 (or the pseudogene TRBV3-2) to TRBJ2-3; TRBD1 agrees at 10 bases. V shed 5 bases and J 7 bases; nucleotides not matched to a gene: 12. The CDR3 spans 16 residues. In germline, CDR1 is LGHDT, CDR2 YNNKEL (reference sequence). The CDR3 protein is CASSFPGQGFSHTQYF. CDR3 in DNA: TGTGCCAGCAGCTTTCCGGGACAGGGGTTTTCGCATACGCAGTATTTT.

V is TRBV4-1 and J is TRBJ2-6; 10 nucleotides align to TRBD1. Germline lookup yields CDR1 MGHRA and CDR2 YSYEKL. CDR3 size: 17 residues. V lost 2 bases to trimming and J lost 2 bases; unmatched junction nucleotides: 3. CDR3 nucleotides: TGCGCCAGCAGCCAAACTGGGACAGGGGCTGGGGCCAACGTCCTGACTTTC. This gives the protein CASSQTGTGAGANVLTF.

V and J are TRBV11-1 and TRBJ1-2; 10 bases map to TRBD1. CDR3 size: 15 residues. Germline V gene data show CDR1 as SGHAT and CDR2 as FQDESV (reference sequence). The ends lost 5 bases at V and 0 bases at J; junction bases unmatched: 3. CDR3 protein: CASSPGQGTNYGYTF. The DNA for the CDR3 is TGTGCCAGCAGCCCGGGACAGGGGACTAACTATGGCTACACCTTC.

This clone was counted a few times. The V and J genes are TRBV6-5 and TRBJ2-3, with 8 bases that match TRBD2. The CDR3 has 14 residues. Germline CDR1 reads MNHEY; CDR2 reads SVGAGI. Trimming removed 11 bases from V and 3 bases from J; junction bases left unmatched: 10. The CDR3: CAAAAGGRTDTQYF. DNA for the CDR3: TGTGCCGCTGCTGCGGGGGGCCGAACAGATACGCAGTATTTT.

This chain uses TRBV11-2 with TRBJ1-2; the match to TRBD1 covers 7 bases. The germline V gene has CDR1 SGHAT and CDR2 FQNNGV. This CDR3 has 14 residues. Trimming took 6 bases from V and 4 from J; bases not matched to a gene: 8. CDR3: CASRIPGQSYGYTF. CDR3 coding DNA: TGTGCCAGCAGAATTCCGGGACAGTCCTATGGCTACACCTTC.

As DNA, the CDR3 is TGTGCCAGCAGCCAAGTGGTCCCGGGCACTGAAGCTTTCTTT. Its protein product is CASSQVVPGTEAFF. V and J are TRBV3-1 (or the pseudogene TRBV3-2) and TRBJ1-1; D is unresolved. The CDR3 is 14 residues long. CDR1 and CDR2 (germline): LGHDT, YNNKEL (reference sequence). Trimming removed 1 base from V and 4 bases from J, with 10 bases in between.

The rearrangement links TRBV5-1 to TRBJ2-2; unclear D gene. The V and J ends lost 0 bases and 2 bases respectively, with 8 bases between them. CDR3 length: 15 residues. Germline CDR1 reads SGHRS; CDR2 reads YFSETQ. The CDR3 DNA reads as TGCGCCAGCAGCTTGGTTTGGGCAAACACCGGGGAGCTGTTTTTT. It translates to CASSLVWANTGELFF.

The rearrangement uses TRBV6-5 and TRBJ2-3; no reliable D call. The CDR3 contains 15 residues. V dropped 6 bases and J dropped 2 bases, with 15 bases sitting between them. Germline CDR1 and CDR2: MNHEY and SVGAGI. CDR3 region: CASSWAHRPTDTQYF. DNA of the CDR3: TGTGCCAGCAGCTGGGCCCATCGCCCCACAGATACGCAGTATTTT.

V usage is TRBV27 and J usage is TRBJ2-7; D unclear. Looked up from germline, CDR1 is MNHEY and CDR2 is SMNVEV (reference sequence). CDR3 length: 14 residues. Trimming stripped 3 bases from V and 9 bases from J, with 18 bases between. Here the CDR3 DNA reads TGTGCCAGCAGTTTTGGTCTCAACCGCCTAGGGCAGTACTTC. Its translation is CASSFGLNRLGQYF.

This clone has a single count. CDR3 sequence reads: CASSLLLDRRGETQYF. CDR3 DNA: TGTGCCAGCAGCTTGTTGTTAGACAGGCGAGGGGAGACCCAGTACTTC. The chain combines TRBV5-5 with TRBJ2-5, with a tentative D call TRBD1 (6 bases). Germline assignment: CDR1 SGHKS and CDR2 YYEKEE (reference sequence). The CDR3 length is 16 residues. V was shortened by 1 base and J by 5 bases, with 18 bases between the two germline ends.

Of note for this clone: One junction end does not reproduce the germline sequence, and a read error may be involved. The rearrangement links TRBV7-9 to TRBJ1-6; 7 nucleotides align to TRBD1. Looked up from germline, CDR1 is SEHNR and CDR2 is FQNEAQ (reference sequence). The CDR3 consists of 12 residues. The CDR3 spells CASSPTTGPLYF. In DNA, the CDR3 is TGTGCCAGCAGCCCGACGACAGGGCCACTCTACTTT.

The chain employs TRBV11-2 and TRBJ2-2, with D unresolved. Looked up from germline, CDR1 is SGHAT and CDR2 is FQNNGV. This CDR3 is 14 amino acids long. V dropped 5 bases and J dropped 6 bases, with 13 bases sitting between them. The CDR3 loop is CASSPQVVSGELFF. CDR3 nucleotides: TGTGCCAGCAGCCCCCAGGTGGTTTCCGGGGAGCTGTTTTTT.

CDR3 protein: CASSQDPWAGGGLETQYF. For the CDR3, the DNA is TGTGCCAGCAGCCAAGATCCATGGGCTGGGGGTGGCCTAGAGACCCAGTACTTC. This rearrangement joins TRBV14 to TRBJ2-5, with D perhaps matching TRBD1 or TRBD2 (5 bases each). The V end was cut by 0 bases, the J end by 4 bases, with 21 bases between. CDR3 length: 18 residues. Germline V lookup: CDR1 SGHDN, CDR2 FVKESK.

This chain links TRBV19 with TRBJ2-1; either TRBD1 or TRBD2 may supply D (6 bases each). In germline, CDR1 is LNHDA, CDR2 SQIVND (reference sequence). The V end was cut by 3 bases, the J end by 7 bases, with 13 bases between. The CDR3 consists of 14 residues. The CDR3 bases are TGTGCCAGTAGTATGCTAGCGAGGGGGAATGAGCAGTTCTTC. It encodes CASSMLARGNEQFF. The entire variable domain, with the rest obtained from reference TRBV19 and TRBJ2-1, is as follows: DGGITQSPKYLFRKEGQNVTLSCEQNLNHDAMYWYRQDPGQGLRLIYYSQIVNDFQKGDIAEGYSVSREKKESFPLTVTSAQKNPTAFYLCASSMLARGNEQFFGPGTRLTVL.

This chain connects TRBV28 to TRBJ2-1; the D is unclear. The CDR3 contains 15 residues. Germline-derived CDR1 and CDR2 are MDHEN and SYDVKM. Trimming left V 6 bases short and J 5 bases short, with 17 bases between. CDR3 in amino acids: CASSSSPVWDNEQFF. CDR3 nucleotides: TGTGCCAGCAGCTCCTCCCCCGTGTGGGACAATGAGCAGTTCTTC.

This chain joins TRBV10-3 and TRBJ2-3, with 10 positions matching TRBD1. The CDR3 loop spans 15 amino acids. Germline CDR1 ENHRY, CDR2 SYGVKD. The trim removed 7 bases at V and 4 bases at J, leaving 8 bases unmatched. DNA of the CDR3: TGTGCCATCAACCCCGGGACAGGGGTTTCAGATACGCAGTATTTT. It translates to CAINPGTGVSDTQYF.

A single count supports this clone. This chain connects TRBV2 to TRBJ2-7; D unresolved. The germline gives CDR1 SNHLY, CDR2 FYNNEI. This CDR3 region has 11 residues. V was clipped by 3 bases and J by 4 bases, with 4 bases between them. The CDR3 protein is CASSDYYEQYF. CDR3 in DNA: TGTGCCAGCAGTGACTATTACGAGCAGTACTTC.

This clone appeared a single time. The chain recombines TRBV7-7 with TRBJ2-6; TRBD1 agrees at 7 bases. The V segment lost 1 base and the J segment 0 bases; nucleotides outside the gene matches: 9. Germline V gene lookup returns CDR1 SSHAT and CDR2 FNYEAQ (reference sequence). This CDR3 spans 19 amino acids. The CDR3 spells CASSLGAGGFYSGANVLTF. In DNA, the CDR3 is TGTGCCAGCAGCTTAGGTGCAGGGGGTTTTTACTCTGGGGCCAACGTCCTGACTTTC.

The chain has TRBV7-8 and TRBJ2-1; no clear D. Germline values: CDR1 SGHVS, CDR2 FQNEAQ. V was pared by 5 bases and J by 6 bases, with 2 bases between. This CDR3 is 10 amino acids long. CDR3 DNA: TGTGCCAGCAGCGCCAATGAGCAGTTCTTC. This sequence encodes CASSANEQFF.

The chain recombines TRBV2 with TRBJ1-5, with D tentatively TRBD1 (5 bases). Germline V gene sequence: CDR1 SNHLY, CDR2 FYNNEI. V lost 8 bases, J lost 1 base, and 15 bases lay in between. The CDR3 covers 15 residues. The CDR3 region is CASGTGTSSNQPQHF. The CDR3 bases are TGTGCCAGCGGAACAGGCACGTCAAGCAATCAGCCCCAGCATTTT.

The rearrangement uses TRBV19 and TRBJ2-1; perhaps D is TRBD1 or TRBD2 (5 bases each). V lost 7 bases to trimming and J lost 8 bases, with 21 bases between them. The CDR3 runs 15 residues. Germline CDR1 LNHDA, CDR2 SQIVND (reference sequence). CDR3 in DNA: TGTGCCAGTACCAGCTCCCGGGGCAATGGGGATGAGCAGTTCTTC. As protein: CASTSSRGNGDEQFF.

The chain carries TRBV6-4 and TRBJ2-1, with no clear D. This CDR3 is built from 14 residues. Germline CDR1 MRHNA, CDR2 SNTAGT. V was shortened by 3 bases and J by 6 bases, with 12 bases between the two germline ends. The CDR3, as DNA: TGTGCCAGCAGTGAGGGCCTCCGGAGCAATGAGCAGTTCTTC. Translation: CASSEGLRSNEQFF.

This clone was counted between two and nine times. V gene TRBV12-2 combines with J gene TRBJ2-3; TRBD2 is taken as the D call from the table, unchecked against the DNA. TRBV12-2 is noted as a pseudogene. This CDR3 comprises 19 residues. CDR3: CASRLIGGVLAGKRNTQYF. CDR3 sequence (DNA): TGTGCAAGTCGCTTAATAGGTGGGGTGCTAGCGGGGAAAAGAAATACGCAGTATTTT.

The chain combines TRBV28 with TRBJ2-3; TRBD1 is a possible D gene (5 bases). Deletions cut 8 bases from V and 6 bases from J, with 24 bases between. This CDR3 has 16 amino acids. From germline, CDR1 is MDHEN and CDR2 SYDVKM. The CDR3 sequence is CASCRPLTESMDTQYF. In nucleotides, the CDR3 is TGTGCCAGCTGCCGCCCCCTGACAGAGAGCATGGATACGCAGTATTTT.

This clone appeared once. The chain is built from TRBV19 and TRBJ2-3; D is tentatively TRBD1 or TRBD2 (5 bases each). Trimming removed 3 bases from V and 2 bases from J, with 12 bases in between. CDR1 is LNHDA and CDR2 is SQIVND in the germline V gene (reference sequence). The CDR3 runs 15 residues. CDR3 sequence reads: CASSIGTTPTDTQYF. In DNA form, the CDR3 reads TGTGCCAGTAGTATTGGGACCACTCCCACAGATACGCAGTATTTT. Using reference TRBV19 and TRBJ2-3 for the parts outside the CDR3, the full variable domain is DGGITQSPKYLFRKEGQNVTLSCEQNLNHDAMYWYRQDPGQGLRLIYYSQIVNDFQKGDIAEGYSVSREKKESFPLTVTSAQKNPTAFYLCASSIGTTPTDTQYFGPGTRLTVL.